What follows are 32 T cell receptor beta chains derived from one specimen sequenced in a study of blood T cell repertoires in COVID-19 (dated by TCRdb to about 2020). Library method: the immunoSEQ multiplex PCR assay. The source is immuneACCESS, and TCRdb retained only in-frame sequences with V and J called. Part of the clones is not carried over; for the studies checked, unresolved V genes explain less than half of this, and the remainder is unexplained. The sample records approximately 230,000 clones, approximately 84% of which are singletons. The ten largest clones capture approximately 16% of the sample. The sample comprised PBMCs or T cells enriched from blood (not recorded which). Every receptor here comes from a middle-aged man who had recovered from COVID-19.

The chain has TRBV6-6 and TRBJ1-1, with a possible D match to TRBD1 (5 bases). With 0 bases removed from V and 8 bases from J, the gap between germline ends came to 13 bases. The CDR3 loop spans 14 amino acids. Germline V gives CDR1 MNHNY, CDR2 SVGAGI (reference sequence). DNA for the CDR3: TGTGCCAGCAGTTACTCGTCCAGGGCCTCCGAAGCTTTCTTT. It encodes CASSYSSRASEAFF.

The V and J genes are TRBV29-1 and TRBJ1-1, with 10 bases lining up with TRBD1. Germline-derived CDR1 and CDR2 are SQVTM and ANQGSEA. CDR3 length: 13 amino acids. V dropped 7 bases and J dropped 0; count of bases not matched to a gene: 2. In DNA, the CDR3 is TGCAGCGCGGACAGGGGGGTGAACACTGAAGCTTTCTTT. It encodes CSADRGVNTEAFF.

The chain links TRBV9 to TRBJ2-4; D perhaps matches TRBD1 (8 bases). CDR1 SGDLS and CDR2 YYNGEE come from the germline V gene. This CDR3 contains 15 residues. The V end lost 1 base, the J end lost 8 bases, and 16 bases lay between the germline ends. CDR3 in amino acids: CASSVKTGAGDIQYF. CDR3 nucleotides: TGTGCCAGCAGCGTAAAGACAGGGGCGGGAGACATTCAGTACTTC. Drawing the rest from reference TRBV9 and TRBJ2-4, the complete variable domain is DSGVTQTPKHLITATGQRVTLRCSPRSGDLSVYWYQQSLDQGLQFLIQYYNGEERAKGNILERFSAQQFPDLHSELNLSSLELGDSALYFCASSVKTGAGDIQYFGAGTRLSVL.

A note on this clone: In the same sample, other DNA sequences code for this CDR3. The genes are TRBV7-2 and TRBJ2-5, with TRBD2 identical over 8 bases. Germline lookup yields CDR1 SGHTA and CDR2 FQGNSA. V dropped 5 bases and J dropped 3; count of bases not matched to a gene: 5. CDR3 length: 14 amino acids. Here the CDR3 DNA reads TGTGCCAGCAGCCGGGGGGGGGCCGAAGAGACCCAGTACTTC. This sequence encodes CASSRGGAEETQYF.

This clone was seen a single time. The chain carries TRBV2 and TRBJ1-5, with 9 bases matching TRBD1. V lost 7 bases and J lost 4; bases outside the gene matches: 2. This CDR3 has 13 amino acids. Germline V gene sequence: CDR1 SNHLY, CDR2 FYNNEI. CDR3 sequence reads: CASNRGRNQPQHF. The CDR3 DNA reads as TGTGCCAGCAACAGGGGGCGGAATCAGCCCCAGCATTTT.

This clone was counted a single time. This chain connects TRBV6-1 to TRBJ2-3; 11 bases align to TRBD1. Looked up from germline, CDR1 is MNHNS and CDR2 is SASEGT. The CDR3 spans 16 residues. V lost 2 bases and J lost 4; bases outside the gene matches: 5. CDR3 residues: CASSERGTGGSDTQYF. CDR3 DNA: TGTGCCAGCAGTGAAAGAGGGACAGGGGGATCAGATACGCAGTATTTT.

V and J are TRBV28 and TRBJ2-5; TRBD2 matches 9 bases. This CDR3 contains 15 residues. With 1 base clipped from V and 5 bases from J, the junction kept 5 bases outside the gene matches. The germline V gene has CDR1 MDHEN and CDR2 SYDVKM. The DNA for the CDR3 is TGTGCCAGCAGTTTATATAGCGGGGGTGGGGAGACCCAGTACTTC. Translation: CASSLYSGGGETQYF.

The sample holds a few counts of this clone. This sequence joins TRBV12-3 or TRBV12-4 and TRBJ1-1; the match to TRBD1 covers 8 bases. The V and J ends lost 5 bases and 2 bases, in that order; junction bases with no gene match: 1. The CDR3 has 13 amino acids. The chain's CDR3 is CASSAGGNTEAFF. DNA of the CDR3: TGTGCCAGCAGTGCAGGGGGCAACACTGAAGCTTTCTTT.

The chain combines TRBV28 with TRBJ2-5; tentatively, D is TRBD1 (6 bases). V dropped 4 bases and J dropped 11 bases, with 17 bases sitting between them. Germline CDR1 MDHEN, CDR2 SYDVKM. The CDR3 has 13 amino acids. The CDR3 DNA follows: TGTGCCAGCAGTTCCCCCACAGGGATTGGGCAGTACTTC. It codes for CASSSPTGIGQYF.

The CDR3 loop reads CASSQRQGYEQYF. The CDR3 nucleotides read TGTGCCAGCAGCCAGAGACAGGGCTACGAGCAGTACTTC. The chain combines TRBV3-1 (or the pseudogene TRBV3-2) with TRBJ2-7, with 7 bases matching TRBD1. The ends lost 3 bases at V and 3 bases at J; junction bases unmatched: 2. The CDR3 loop spans 13 amino acids. From germline, CDR1 is LGHDT and CDR2 YNNKEL (reference sequence).

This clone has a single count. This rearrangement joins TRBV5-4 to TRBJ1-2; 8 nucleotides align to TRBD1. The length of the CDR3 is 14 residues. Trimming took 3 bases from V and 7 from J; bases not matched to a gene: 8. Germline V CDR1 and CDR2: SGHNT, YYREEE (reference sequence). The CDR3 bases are TGTGCCAGCAGCTCCACCGGGACAGGTCCTGGCTACACCTTC. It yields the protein CASSSTGTGPGYTF.

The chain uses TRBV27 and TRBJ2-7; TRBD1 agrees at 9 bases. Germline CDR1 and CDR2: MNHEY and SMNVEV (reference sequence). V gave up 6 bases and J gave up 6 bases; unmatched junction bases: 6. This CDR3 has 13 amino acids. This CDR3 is CASRGQGLGEQYF. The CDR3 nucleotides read TGTGCCAGCAGAGGACAGGGGTTGGGCGAGCAGTACTTC.

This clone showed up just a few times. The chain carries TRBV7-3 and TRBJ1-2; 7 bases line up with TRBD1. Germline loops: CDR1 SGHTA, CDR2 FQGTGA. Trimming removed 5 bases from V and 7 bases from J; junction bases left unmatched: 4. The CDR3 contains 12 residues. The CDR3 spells CASSVDRAGYTF. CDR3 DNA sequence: TGTGCCAGCAGCGTAGACAGGGCTGGCTACACCTTC.

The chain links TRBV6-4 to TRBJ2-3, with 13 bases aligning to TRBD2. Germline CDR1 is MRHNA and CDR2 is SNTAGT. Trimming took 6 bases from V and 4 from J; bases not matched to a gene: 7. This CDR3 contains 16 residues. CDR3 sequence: CASSREGLAGPDTQYF. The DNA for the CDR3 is TGTGCCAGCAGCAGAGAGGGACTAGCGGGACCAGATACGCAGTATTTT.

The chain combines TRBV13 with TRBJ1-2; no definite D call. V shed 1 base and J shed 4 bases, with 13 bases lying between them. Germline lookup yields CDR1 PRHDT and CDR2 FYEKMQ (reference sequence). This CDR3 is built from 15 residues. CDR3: CASSLERSVGYGYTF. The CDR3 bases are TGTGCCAGCAGCTTAGAAAGGAGTGTGGGCTATGGCTACACCTTC.

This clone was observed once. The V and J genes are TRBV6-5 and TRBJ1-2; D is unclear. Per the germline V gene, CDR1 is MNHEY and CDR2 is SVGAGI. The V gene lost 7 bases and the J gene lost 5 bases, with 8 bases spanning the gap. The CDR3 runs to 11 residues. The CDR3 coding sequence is TGTGCCAGCATGGTAGATTATGGCTACACCTTC. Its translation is CASMVDYGYTF.

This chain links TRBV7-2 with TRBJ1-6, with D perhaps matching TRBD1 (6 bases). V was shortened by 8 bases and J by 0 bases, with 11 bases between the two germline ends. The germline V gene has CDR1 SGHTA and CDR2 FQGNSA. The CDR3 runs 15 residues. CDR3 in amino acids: CASQTGSSYNSPLHF. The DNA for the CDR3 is TGTGCCAGCCAGACAGGTAGCTCCTATAATTCACCCCTCCACTTT.

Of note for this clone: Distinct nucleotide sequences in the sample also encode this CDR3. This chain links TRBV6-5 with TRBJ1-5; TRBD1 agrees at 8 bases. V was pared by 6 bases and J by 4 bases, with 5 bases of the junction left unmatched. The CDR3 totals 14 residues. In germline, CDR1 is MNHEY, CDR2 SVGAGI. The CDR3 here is CASRSTGGNQPQHF. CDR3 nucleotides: TGTGCCAGCAGATCTACAGGGGGAAATCAGCCCCAGCATTTT.

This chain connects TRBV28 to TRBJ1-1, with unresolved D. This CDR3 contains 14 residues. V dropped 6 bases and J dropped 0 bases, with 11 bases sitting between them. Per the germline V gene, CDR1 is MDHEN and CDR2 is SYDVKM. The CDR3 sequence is CASSSPGMNTEAFF. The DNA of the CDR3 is TGTGCCAGCAGCTCTCCCGGGATGAACACTGAAGCTTTCTTT.

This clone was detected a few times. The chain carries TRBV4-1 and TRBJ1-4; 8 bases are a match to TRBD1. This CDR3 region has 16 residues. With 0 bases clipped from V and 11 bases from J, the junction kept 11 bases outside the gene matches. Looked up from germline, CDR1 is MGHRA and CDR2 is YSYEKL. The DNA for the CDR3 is TGCGCCAGCAGCCAAGATCCCGGGCAGGGGGCGCCCAAACTGTTTTTT. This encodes CASSQDPGQGAPKLFF.

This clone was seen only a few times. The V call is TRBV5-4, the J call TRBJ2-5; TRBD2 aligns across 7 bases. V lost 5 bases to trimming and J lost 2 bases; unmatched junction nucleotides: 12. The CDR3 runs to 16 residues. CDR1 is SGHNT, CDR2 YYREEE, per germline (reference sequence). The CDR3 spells CASSKDSGSGQETQYF. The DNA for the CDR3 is TGTGCCAGCAGTAAAGACTCGGGTAGCGGGCAAGAGACCCAGTACTTC.

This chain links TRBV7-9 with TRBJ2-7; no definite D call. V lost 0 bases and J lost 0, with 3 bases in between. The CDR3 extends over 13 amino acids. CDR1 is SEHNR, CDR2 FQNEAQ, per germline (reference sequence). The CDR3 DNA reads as TGTGCCAGCAGCTTAGCATACTCCTACGAGCAGTACTTC. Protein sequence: CASSLAYSYEQYF.

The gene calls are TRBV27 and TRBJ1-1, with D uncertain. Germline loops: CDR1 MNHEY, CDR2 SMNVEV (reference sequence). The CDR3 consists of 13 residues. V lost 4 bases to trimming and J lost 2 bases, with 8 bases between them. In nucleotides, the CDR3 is TGTGCCAGCAGTTCACAGAGTAACACTGAAGCTTTCTTT. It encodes CASSSQSNTEAFF.

As DNA, the CDR3 is TGCGCCAGCAGCCCGGACAGGGGAAACACCATATATTTT. This gives the protein CASSPDRGNTIYF. J is TRBJ1-3 and V is TRBV5-1; 7 bases are shared with TRBD1. V shed 4 bases and J 4 bases; nucleotides not matched to a gene: 2. This CDR3 comprises 13 residues. The germline CDR1 and CDR2 sequences are SGHRS and YFSETQ.

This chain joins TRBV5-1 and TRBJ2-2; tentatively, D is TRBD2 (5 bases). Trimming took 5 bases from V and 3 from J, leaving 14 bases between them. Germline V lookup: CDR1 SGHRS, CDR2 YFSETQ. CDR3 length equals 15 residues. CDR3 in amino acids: CASRAGEYYTGELFF. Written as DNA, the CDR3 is TGCGCCAGCAGGGCCGGGGAGTACTACACCGGGGAGCTGTTTTTT.

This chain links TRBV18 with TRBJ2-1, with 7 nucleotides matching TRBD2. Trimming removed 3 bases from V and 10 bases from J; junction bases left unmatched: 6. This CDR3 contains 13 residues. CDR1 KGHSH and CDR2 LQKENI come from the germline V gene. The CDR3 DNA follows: TGTGCCAGCTCACCCTCTGGGGAGGGAGAGCAGTTCTTC. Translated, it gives CASSPSGEGEQFF.

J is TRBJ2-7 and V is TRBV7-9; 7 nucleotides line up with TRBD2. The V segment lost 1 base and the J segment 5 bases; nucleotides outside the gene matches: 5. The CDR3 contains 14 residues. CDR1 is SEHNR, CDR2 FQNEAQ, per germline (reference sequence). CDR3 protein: CASSLGARGDEQYF. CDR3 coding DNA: TGTGCCAGCAGCTTAGGGGCCCGGGGGGACGAGCAGTACTTC.

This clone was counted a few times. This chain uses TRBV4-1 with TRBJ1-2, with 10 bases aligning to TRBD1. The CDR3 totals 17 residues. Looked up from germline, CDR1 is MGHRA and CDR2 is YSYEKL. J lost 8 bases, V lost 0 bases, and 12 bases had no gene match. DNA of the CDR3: TGCGCCAGCAGCCAAGATATAGGGACAGGGGAGTGGGAAGGCTACACCTTC. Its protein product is CASSQDIGTGEWEGYTF.

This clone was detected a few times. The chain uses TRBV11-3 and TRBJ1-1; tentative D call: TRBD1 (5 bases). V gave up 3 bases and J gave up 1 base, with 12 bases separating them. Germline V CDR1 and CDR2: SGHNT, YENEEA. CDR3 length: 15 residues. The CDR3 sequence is CASSFGGVGNTEAFF. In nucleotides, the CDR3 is TGTGCCAGCAGCTTTGGAGGGGTGGGGAACACTGAAGCTTTCTTT.

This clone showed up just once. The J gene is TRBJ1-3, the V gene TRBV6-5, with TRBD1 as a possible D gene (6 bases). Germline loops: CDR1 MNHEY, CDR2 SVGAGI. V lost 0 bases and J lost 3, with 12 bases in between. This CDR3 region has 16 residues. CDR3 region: CASSYSTGSVGNTIYF. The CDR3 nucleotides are TGTGCCAGCAGTTACTCGACAGGTTCGGTTGGAAACACCATATATTTT.

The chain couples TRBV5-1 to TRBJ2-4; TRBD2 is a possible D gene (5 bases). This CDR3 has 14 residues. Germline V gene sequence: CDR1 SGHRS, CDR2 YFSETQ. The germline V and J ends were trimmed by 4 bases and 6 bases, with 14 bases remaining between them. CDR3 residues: CASSPLAGGNIQYF. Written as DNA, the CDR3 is TGCGCCAGCAGCCCCCTGGCAGGAGGAAACATTCAGTACTTC.

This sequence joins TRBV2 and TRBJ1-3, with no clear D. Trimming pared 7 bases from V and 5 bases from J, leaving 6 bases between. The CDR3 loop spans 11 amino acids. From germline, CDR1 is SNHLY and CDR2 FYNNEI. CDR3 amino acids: CASTDRNTIYF. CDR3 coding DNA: TGTGCCAGCACCGACAGAAACACCATATATTTT.